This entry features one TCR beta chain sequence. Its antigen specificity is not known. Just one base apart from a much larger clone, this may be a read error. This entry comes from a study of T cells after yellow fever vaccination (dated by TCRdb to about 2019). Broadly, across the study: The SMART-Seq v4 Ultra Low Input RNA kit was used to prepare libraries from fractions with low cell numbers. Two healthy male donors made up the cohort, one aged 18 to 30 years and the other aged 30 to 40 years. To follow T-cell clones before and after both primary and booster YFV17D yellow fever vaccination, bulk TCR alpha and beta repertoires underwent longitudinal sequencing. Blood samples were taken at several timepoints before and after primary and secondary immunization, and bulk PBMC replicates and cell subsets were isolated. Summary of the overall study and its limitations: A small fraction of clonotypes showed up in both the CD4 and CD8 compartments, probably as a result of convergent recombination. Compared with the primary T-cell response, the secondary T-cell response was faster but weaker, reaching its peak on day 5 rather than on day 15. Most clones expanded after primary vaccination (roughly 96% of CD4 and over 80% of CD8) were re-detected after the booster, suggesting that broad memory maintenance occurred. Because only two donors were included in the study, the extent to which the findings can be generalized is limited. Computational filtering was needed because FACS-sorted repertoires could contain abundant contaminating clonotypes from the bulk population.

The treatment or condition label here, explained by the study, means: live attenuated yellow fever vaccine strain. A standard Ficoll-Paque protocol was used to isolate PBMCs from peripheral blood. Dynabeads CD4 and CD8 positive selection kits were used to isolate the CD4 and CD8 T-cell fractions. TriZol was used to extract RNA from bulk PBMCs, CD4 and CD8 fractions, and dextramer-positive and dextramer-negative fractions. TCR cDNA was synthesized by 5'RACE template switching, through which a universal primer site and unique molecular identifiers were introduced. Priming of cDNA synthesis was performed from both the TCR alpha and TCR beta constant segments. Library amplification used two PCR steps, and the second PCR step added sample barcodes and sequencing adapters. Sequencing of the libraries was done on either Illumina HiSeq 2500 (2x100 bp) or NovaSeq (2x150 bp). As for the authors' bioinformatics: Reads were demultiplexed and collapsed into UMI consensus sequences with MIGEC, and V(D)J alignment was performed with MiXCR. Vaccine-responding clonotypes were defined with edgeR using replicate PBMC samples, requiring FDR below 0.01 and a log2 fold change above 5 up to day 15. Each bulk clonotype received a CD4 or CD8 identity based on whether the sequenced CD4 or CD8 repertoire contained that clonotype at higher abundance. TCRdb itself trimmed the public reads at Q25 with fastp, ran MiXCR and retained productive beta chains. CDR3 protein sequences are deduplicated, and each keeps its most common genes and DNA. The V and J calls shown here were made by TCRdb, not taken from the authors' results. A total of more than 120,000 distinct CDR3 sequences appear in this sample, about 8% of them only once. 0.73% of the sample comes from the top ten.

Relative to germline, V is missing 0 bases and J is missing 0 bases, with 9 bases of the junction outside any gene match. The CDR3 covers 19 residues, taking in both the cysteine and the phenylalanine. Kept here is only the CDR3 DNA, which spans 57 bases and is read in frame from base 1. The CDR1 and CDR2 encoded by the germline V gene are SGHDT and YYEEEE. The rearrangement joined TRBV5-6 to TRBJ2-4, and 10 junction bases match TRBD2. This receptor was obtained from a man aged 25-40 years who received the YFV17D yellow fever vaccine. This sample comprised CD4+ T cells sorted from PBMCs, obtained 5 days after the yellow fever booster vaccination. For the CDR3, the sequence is CASSLVGLAEGLAKNIQYF. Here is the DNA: TGTGCCAGCAGCTTGGTCGGACTAGCGGAAGGGCTAGCCAAAAACATTCAGTACTTC.